What follows are 20 T cell receptor beta chains derived from one specimen sequenced in a study of early T cells in non-severe SARS-CoV-2 infection. TCRdb itself ran the 5' RACE reads through MiXCR, one entry per CDR3 protein. The sample carries some 61,000 distinct CDR3 sequences, roughly 10% recorded once. The sequencing input was whole blood. The source is an adult who was a healthcare worker with PCR-confirmed SARS-CoV-2 infection or an uninfected control (not recorded which).

This chain joins TRBV2 and TRBJ2-5, with D unclear. This CDR3 is 11 amino acids long. V lost 3 bases and J 5 bases, leaving 4 bases between the germline ends. Germline assignment: CDR1 SNHLY and CDR2 FYNNEI. The CDR3 bases are TGTGCCAGCAGTGATTATGAGACCCAGTACTTC. Translation gives CASSDYETQYF.

This clonotype showed up just a few times. The gene calls are TRBV19 and TRBJ2-1, with 8 bases aligning to TRBD2. From germline, CDR1 is LNHDA and CDR2 SQIVND (reference sequence). The CDR3 runs to 12 residues. V was clipped by 9 bases and J by 6 bases; unmatched bases: 4. The CDR3 bases are TGTGCCAGGTCGGGGGGGCCCAATGAGCAGTTCTTC. This encodes CARSGGPNEQFF.

The chain carries TRBV7-9 and TRBJ1-3; TRBD1 aligns across 8 bases. Losses at the gene ends were 4 bases for V and 4 bases for J; bases not matched to a gene: 6. The germline CDR1 and CDR2 sequences are SEHNR and FQNEAQ (reference sequence). The CDR3 is 15 amino acids. The CDR3 loop reads CASSSSGGGGNTIYF. CDR3 bases: TGTGCCAGCAGCTCTTCAGGGGGCGGAGGAAACACCATATATTTT. Full variable domain (remainder filled in from reference TRBV7-9 and TRBJ1-3): DTGVSQNPRHKITKRGQNVTFRCDPISEHNRLYWYRQTLGQGPEFLTYFQNEAQLEKSRLLSDRFSAERPKGSFSTLEIQRTEQGDSAMYLCASSSSGGGGNTIYFGEGSWLTVV.

Ten or more counts support this clonotype. The J gene is TRBJ1-5, the V gene TRBV29-1, with TRBD1 matching 12 bases. The CDR3 is 18 amino acids. Germline V gene sequence: CDR1 SQVTM, CDR2 ANQGSEA. V trimming: 4 bases; J trimming: 2 bases; junction bases outside the gene matches: 12. CDR3 in DNA: TGCAGCGTTGTCTCTGGGACAGGGGGCATCGGTGGCAATCAGCCCCAGCATTTT. Its protein is CSVVSGTGGIGGNQPQHF. Combining the CDR3 with reference TRBV29-1 and TRBJ1-5 gives the whole variable domain SAVISQKPSRDICQRGTSLTIQCQVDSQVTMMFWYRQQPGQSLTLIATANQGSEATYESGFVIDKFPISRPNLTFSTLTVSNMSPEDSSIYLCSVVSGTGGIGGNQPQHFGDGTRLSIL.

This clonotype was counted at least ten times. The chain couples TRBV9 to TRBJ2-7; 15 bases line up with TRBD2. The CDR3 covers 17 residues. CDR1 SGDLS and CDR2 YYNGEE come from the germline V gene. Germline trimming cut 4 bases from V and 0 bases from J; bases unmatched to any gene: 5. The chain's CDR3 is CASSPGLAGGSSYEQYF. The CDR3 region has the DNA TGTGCCAGCAGCCCCGGACTAGCGGGGGGGAGCTCCTACGAGCAGTACTTC.

J is TRBJ2-5 and V is TRBV12-3 or TRBV12-4; unclear D gene. This CDR3 is 13 amino acids long. Trimming shortened V by 6 bases and J by 5 bases, and 13 bases separated the two germline ends. CDR3 sequence reads: CASRSPWVETQYF. CDR3 bases: TGTGCCAGCAGGTCCCCCTGGGTCGAGACCCAGTACTTC.

This clonotype was counted at least ten times. The chain joins TRBV19 to TRBJ2-7; D not certain. V lost 7 bases and J lost 3, with 16 bases in between. This CDR3 contains 14 residues. Germline CDR1 LNHDA, CDR2 SQIVND (reference sequence). CDR3 sequence: CASTPTGGVYEQYF. The CDR3 coding sequence is TGTGCCAGTACCCCTACCGGTGGAGTCTACGAGCAGTACTTC.

This sequence joins TRBV29-1 and TRBJ2-7; 8 bases agree with TRBD2. The CDR3 is made up of 14 amino acids. V was clipped by 0 bases and J by 3 bases; unmatched bases: 4. From germline, CDR1 is SQVTM and CDR2 ANQGSEA. DNA of the CDR3: TGCAGCGTTGAAGATCGGGGGGGGAGCTACGAGCAGTACTTC. Protein product: CSVEDRGGSYEQYF.

This clonotype was detected ten times or more. The chain recombines TRBV19 with TRBJ1-6, with D tentatively TRBD1 (6 bases). The CDR3 is 14 residues long. The V gene's germline CDR1 is LNHDA and CDR2 SQIVND (reference sequence). V was pared by 4 bases and J by 10 bases, with 14 bases between. This CDR3 reads CASSTQKQGSPLHF. CDR3 bases: TGTGCCAGTAGTACCCAGAAACAGGGATCACCCCTCCACTTT. Full variable domain (outside the CDR3, taken from reference TRBV19 and TRBJ1-6): DGGITQSPKYLFRKEGQNVTLSCEQNLNHDAMYWYRQDPGQGLRLIYYSQIVNDFQKGDIAEGYSVSREKKESFPLTVTSAQKNPTAFYLCASSTQKQGSPLHFGNGTRLTVT.

This chain connects TRBV6-5 to TRBJ1-1; TRBD1 matches at 9 bases. Per germline, CDR1 MNHEY and CDR2 SVGAGI. The V gene end was trimmed by 8 bases and the J gene end by 5 bases; junction bases not matched to a gene: 3. CDR3 length equals 12 residues. The CDR3 here is CASYRGPTEAFF. The CDR3 coding sequence is TGTGCCAGCTACAGGGGGCCGACTGAAGCTTTCTTT.

There are many counts of this clonotype. This sequence joins TRBV23-1 and TRBJ1-1; a possible D gene is TRBD1 (5 bases). TRBV23-1 is classed as an ORF, of uncertain function. V was shortened by 7 bases and J by 5 bases, with 17 bases between the two germline ends. The CDR3 consists of 14 residues. In DNA, the CDR3 is TGCGCCAGCACTCTCCAGGGTGAGGGTACTGAAGCTTTCTTT. The encoded protein is CASTLQGEGTEAFF.

Many counts were recorded for this clonotype. The rearrangement links TRBV6-6 to TRBJ1-1; 8 bases agree with TRBD1. Germline values: CDR1 MNHNY, CDR2 SVGAGI (reference sequence). Trimming took 6 bases from V and 2 from J; bases not matched to a gene: 8. This CDR3 region has 15 residues. The CDR3 DNA is TGTGCCAGCAGCAAACAGGGGGGAGGAAACACTGAAGCTTTCTTT. Translation gives CASSKQGGGNTEAFF.

This clonotype was counted at least ten times. The V and J genes are TRBV4-2 and TRBJ2-7; 8 nucleotides line up with TRBD1. V gave up 0 bases and J gave up 4 bases; unmatched junction bases: 5. The germline gives CDR1 LGHNA, CDR2 YNFKEQ. This CDR3 comprises 15 residues. The CDR3 loop reads CASSQEWQGAYEQYF. The CDR3 nucleotides are TGTGCCAGCAGCCAAGAGTGGCAGGGGGCGTACGAGCAGTACTTC.

This clonotype was seen many times. This chain uses TRBV7-9 with TRBJ1-3, with D perhaps matching TRBD1 (5 bases). The CDR3 is 17 residues long. CDR1 is SEHNR and CDR2 is FQNEAQ in the germline V gene (reference sequence). The V end lost 5 bases, the J end lost 0 bases, and 17 bases lay between the germline ends. The CDR3 DNA reads TGTGCCAGCAGCCCCCCCCCGGGACGGAACTCTGGAAACACCATATATTTT. Translating it yields CASSPPPGRNSGNTIYF.

The V gene is TRBV5-1, the J gene TRBJ2-1; unclear D gene. Germline V gene sequence: CDR1 SGHRS, CDR2 YFSETQ. The V gene lost 4 bases and the J gene lost 10 bases, with 15 bases spanning the gap. CDR3 length: 13 amino acids. The CDR3 region is CASSASPVSEQFF. CDR3 bases: TGCGCCAGCAGCGCCTCCCCCGTCTCCGAGCAGTTCTTC.

V gene TRBV10-3 combines with J gene TRBJ1-5, with TRBD1 matching over 7 bases. V gave up 10 bases and J gave up 2 bases; unmatched junction bases: 8. There are 14 residues in the CDR3. CDR1 and CDR2 from the germline V gene are ENHRY and SYGVKD. DNA for the CDR3: TGTGCCACCCAGGTTACAGGGGGCAATCAGCCCCAGCATTTT. It codes for CATQVTGGNQPQHF.

This clonotype was detected many times. This chain joins TRBV24-1 and TRBJ2-4, with 9 bases aligning to TRBD2. CDR1 and CDR2 from the germline V gene are KGHDR and SFDVKD. CDR3 size: 18 residues. V shed 5 bases and J 0 bases; nucleotides not matched to a gene: 10. DNA of the CDR3: TGTGCCACCAGTGCACCGACTAGCGGCTGTCTAGCCAAAAACATTCAGTACTTC. Its protein is CATSAPTSGCLAKNIQYF.

This clonotype has ten or more counts. This chain joins TRBV5-1 and TRBJ2-6; D gene ambiguous. From germline, CDR1 is SGHRS and CDR2 YFSETQ. CDR3 length equals 16 residues. Trimming took off 1 base at V and 1 base at J, with 9 bases between the two ends. CDR3: CASSLILPSGANVLTF. The CDR3 nucleotides read TGCGCCAGCAGCTTGATTCTCCCGTCTGGGGCCAACGTCCTGACTTTC.

This clonotype occurred a few times. This chain uses TRBV6-1 with TRBJ2-6; D remains ambiguous. V shed 6 bases and J shed 0 bases, with 9 bases lying between them. Germline lookup yields CDR1 MNHNS and CDR2 SASEGT. The CDR3 extends over 15 amino acids. The CDR3 bases are TGTGCCAGCAGAGAAAATCCCTCTGGGGCCAACGTCCTGACTTTC. Translation: CASRENPSGANVLTF.

V and J are TRBV3-1 and TRBJ1-1; D unresolved. The CDR3 consists of 14 residues. Germline CDR1 reads LGHDT; CDR2 reads YNNKEL (reference sequence). Trimming shortened V by 0 bases and J by 7 bases, and 12 bases separated the two germline ends. The CDR3 here is CASSQEVWFGEAFF. DNA of the CDR3: TGTGCCAGCAGCCAAGAAGTATGGTTCGGTGAAGCTTTCTTT.